What follows are 22 T cell receptor beta chains derived from one specimen sequenced in a study of CD8+ T cells in alopecia areata. cDNA serving as the sequencing template came from extracted, reverse transcribed RNA. Here immunoSEQ multiplex PCR was the method, and the copy in TCRdb shows in-frame clones only, minus some. This table has roughly 250,000 clones, roughly two thirds appearing once. The sample in question was CD4+ T cells sorted from blood, obtained at week 0. Receptor source: a human donor with alopecia areata.

The V gene is TRBV5-1, the J gene TRBJ2-1; 9 bases agree with TRBD2. The CDR3 loop spans 15 amino acids. The J segment lost 4 bases and the V segment lost 0 bases, leaving 2 bases of the junction unmatched. The germline gives CDR1 SGHRS, CDR2 YFSETQ. The CDR3 here is CASSLGLAVYNEQFF. CDR3 nucleotides: TGCGCCAGCAGCTTGGGACTAGCGGTGTACAATGAGCAGTTCTTC.

This rearrangement joins TRBV21-1 to TRBJ2-5; the listed D gene, TRBD2, was not tested against the DNA. TRBV21-1 counts as a pseudogene. The CDR3 runs 12 residues. CDR3 amino acids: CASSNGLKTQYF. The CDR3 DNA follows: TGTGCCAGCAGCAACGGGTTGAAGACCCAGTACTTC.

This clone turned up a few times. This sample also contains other DNA sequences that code for the same CDR3. This rearrangement joins TRBV4-1 to TRBJ1-6; no definite D call. Trimming took 0 bases from V and 0 from J, leaving 9 bases between them. The CDR3 sequence is 17 residues long. Per the germline V gene, CDR1 is MGHRA and CDR2 is YSYEKL. The CDR3 DNA sequence: TGCGCCAGCAGCCAAGACCCCGCCAGCTCCTATAATTCACCCCTCCACTTT. Its protein product is CASSQDPASSYNSPLHF.

This chain links TRBV4-1 with TRBJ2-7; no clear D gene. Germline CDR1 is MGHRA and CDR2 is YSYEKL. Deletions cut 0 bases from V and 3 bases from J, with 12 bases between. The CDR3 length is 15 residues. The CDR3 region is CASSQDTGFGYEQYF. The DNA of the CDR3 is TGCGCCAGCAGCCAAGATACCGGGTTTGGCTACGAGCAGTACTTC.

The chain has TRBV30 and TRBJ2-5; 7 bases map to TRBD1. Germline assignment: CDR1 GTSNPN and CDR2 SVGIG (reference sequence). Germline trimming cut 4 bases from V and 5 bases from J; bases unmatched to any gene: 10. The CDR3 length is 14 residues. DNA for the CDR3: TGTGCCTGGAAACAAGAGGGGGCGGCGGAGACCCAGTACTTC. This sequence encodes CAWKQEGAAETQYF. The whole variable domain, remainder taken from reference TRBV30 and TRBJ2-5, is SQTIHQWPATLVQPVGSPLSLECTVEGTSNPNLYWYRQAAGRGLQLLFYSVGIGQISSEVPQNLSASRPQDRQFILSSKKLLLSDSGFYLCAWKQEGAAETQYFGPGTRLLVL.

The rearrangement joins TRBV27 to TRBJ1-2; maybe TRBD1 (5 bases). The CDR3 covers 14 residues. V was clipped by 5 bases and J by 1 base, with 11 bases between them. Germline V gene sequence: CDR1 MNHEY, CDR2 SMNVEV (reference sequence). CDR3 DNA: TGTGCCAGCAGTCCGCTGGGACGTAACTATGGCTACACCTTC. Protein: CASSPLGRNYGYTF.

The V and J genes are TRBV29-1 and TRBJ1-2; 9 nucleotides align to TRBD1. The germline CDR1 and CDR2 sequences are SQVTM and ANQGSEA. The CDR3 sequence is 14 residues long. V trimming: 6 bases; J trimming: 6 bases; junction bases outside the gene matches: 11. Here the CDR3 DNA reads TGCAGCGTGGACTGGGACAGGGCGGGCGATGGCTACACCTTC. Translation gives CSVDWDRAGDGYTF.

The chain joins TRBV11-2 to TRBJ2-5; tentative D call: TRBD2 (6 bases). Trimming took 9 bases from V and 2 from J, leaving 13 bases between them. The CDR3 consists of 13 residues. The V gene's germline CDR1 is SGHAT and CDR2 FQNNGV. Here the CDR3 reads CARGNGGQETQYF. The CDR3 DNA sequence: TGTGCCAGGGGAAACGGGGGACAAGAGACCCAGTACTTC.

The chain employs TRBV5-1 and TRBJ1-1; D possibly corresponds to TRBD1 (5 bases). The germline V and J ends were trimmed by 4 bases and 8 bases, with 21 bases remaining between them. CDR1 is SGHRS, CDR2 YFSETQ, per germline. The CDR3 runs 15 residues. CDR3 sequence: CASSPGGGPKPEAFF. In DNA form, the CDR3 reads TGCGCCAGCAGCCCCGGGGGAGGCCCCAAACCCGAAGCTTTCTTT.

V is TRBV7-2 and J is TRBJ2-7, with D uncertain. V lost 5 bases, J lost 2 bases, and 13 bases lay in between. CDR1 and CDR2 (germline): SGHTA, FQGNSA. The CDR3 loop spans 14 amino acids. CDR3 bases: TGTGCCAGCAGCCGCAGTCCGGGTCCCTACGAGCAGTACTTC. Protein sequence: CASSRSPGPYEQYF.

The genes are TRBV7-9 and TRBJ1-1; no firm D call. The CDR3 contains 12 residues. The germline V gene has CDR1 SEHNR and CDR2 FQNEAQ (reference sequence). The V end lost 1 base, the J end lost 8 bases, and 8 bases lay between the germline ends. The CDR3 DNA sequence: TGTGCCAGCAGCTTAGTCGGGCAGGAAGCTTTCTTT. This sequence encodes CASSLVGQEAFF.

This rearrangement joins TRBV9 to TRBJ2-2; perhaps TRBD1 as D (6 bases). The germline CDR1 and CDR2 sequences are SGDLS and YYNGEE. V lost 2 bases to trimming and J lost 7 bases, with 12 bases between them. The CDR3 spans 14 residues. In DNA, the CDR3 is TGTGCCAGCAGCGTCCGGACAGATCACGGGGAGCTGTTTTTT. Its translation is CASSVRTDHGELFF.

This clone occurred once. The chain employs TRBV5-1 and TRBJ2-2; tentatively, D is TRBD1 or TRBD2 (5 bases each). The CDR3 covers 17 residues. Trimming cost V 0 bases and J 7 bases, with 19 bases left between them. CDR1 SGHRS and CDR2 YFSETQ come from the germline V gene. The CDR3 coding sequence is TGCGCCAGCAGCTTGGACCTTTTCCGGGGCGGTGACGGGGAGCTGTTTTTT. The encoded protein is CASSLDLFRGGDGELFF.

A few counts support this clone. The chain recombines TRBV11-1 with TRBJ1-1; D remains ambiguous. Trimming removed 4 bases from V and 5 bases from J, with 8 bases in between. Germline CDR1 SGHAT, CDR2 FQDESV (reference sequence). The CDR3 is 12 amino acids. CDR3 coding DNA: TGTGCCAGCAGCTCCAGTAGGACTGAAGCTTTCTTT. Its translation is CASSSSRTEAFF.

V usage is TRBV30 and J usage is TRBJ1-4; 9 nucleotides align to TRBD1. Germline CDR1 is GTSNPN and CDR2 is SVGIG (reference sequence). The CDR3 sequence is 14 residues long. Germline trimming cut 7 bases from V and 4 bases from J; bases unmatched to any gene: 7. The CDR3 loop reads CAFHRDRVNEKLFF. CDR3 bases: TGTGCCTTCCACCGGGACAGGGTTAATGAAAAACTGTTTTTT. Full variable domain (outside the CDR3, taken from reference TRBV30 and TRBJ1-4): SQTIHQWPATLVQPVGSPLSLECTVEGTSNPNLYWYRQAAGRGLQLLFYSVGIGQISSEVPQNLSASRPQDRQFILSSKKLLLSDSGFYLCAFHRDRVNEKLFFGSGTQLSVL.

This clone was detected only once. This chain links TRBV30 with TRBJ2-1; D remains unclear. CDR3 size: 13 residues. Germline CDR1 reads GTSNPN; CDR2 reads SVGIG (reference sequence). V was cut by 0 bases and J by 9 bases, with 12 bases left in between. CDR3 region: CAWSVGLMGEQFF. The CDR3 DNA reads as TGTGCCTGGAGTGTTGGGTTGATGGGTGAGCAGTTCTTC. Looking up the rest from reference TRBV30 and TRBJ2-1 gives the full variable domain: SQTIHQWPATLVQPVGSPLSLECTVEGTSNPNLYWYRQAAGRGLQLLFYSVGIGQISSEVPQNLSASRPQDRQFILSSKKLLLSDSGFYLCAWSVGLMGEQFFGPGTRLTVL.

The CDR3 DNA reads TGTGCCAGCAGCTTAGCTCGCGGGAGCTCCTACGAGCAGTACTTC. Protein sequence: CASSLARGSSYEQYF. The gene calls are TRBV11-2 and TRBJ2-7; 7 nucleotides line up with TRBD2. Trimming at V came to 1 base and at J to 0 bases, leaving 3 bases not matched to a gene. The CDR3 extends over 15 amino acids. Germline V gives CDR1 SGHAT, CDR2 FQNNGV.

The chain combines TRBV30 with TRBJ1-1; D perhaps matches TRBD1 (5 bases). Germline values: CDR1 GTSNPN, CDR2 SVGIG (reference sequence). CDR3 length: 12 residues. The V end was cut by 4 bases, the J end by 11 bases, with 17 bases between. As DNA, the CDR3 is TGTGCCTGGAAAGCTAAGAGGGGTCGGGCTTTCTTT. Translated, it gives CAWKAKRGRAFF.

This chain links TRBV27 with TRBJ1-6; D is unclear. The CDR3 spans 12 residues. Germline CDR1 MNHEY, CDR2 SMNVEV (reference sequence). V was trimmed by 3 bases and J by 10 bases, leaving 7 bases between them. DNA for the CDR3: TGTGCCAGCAGTTTCTCCGAGTCACCCCTCCACTTT. Its translation: CASSFSESPLHF.

This clone was recorded once. V is TRBV7-9 and J is TRBJ1-5; D gene ambiguous. CDR3 length: 15 residues. In germline, CDR1 is SEHNR, CDR2 FQNEAQ (reference sequence). V lost 1 base and J lost 2, with 9 bases in between. CDR3 coding DNA: TGTGCCAGCAGCTTAGGTAGAACGGGCAATCAGCCCCAGCATTTT. Translated: CASSLGRTGNQPQHF. The full variable domain, completed using reference TRBV7-9 and TRBJ1-5, is DTGVSQNPRHKITKRGQNVTFRCDPISEHNRLYWYRQTLGQGPEFLTYFQNEAQLEKSRLLSDRFSAERPKGSFSTLEIQRTEQGDSAMYLCASSLGRTGNQPQHFGDGTRLSIL.

The rearrangement joins TRBV30 to TRBJ1-2; possibly TRBD1 for D (5 bases). Germline CDR1 and CDR2: GTSNPN and SVGIG (reference sequence). With 5 bases removed from V and 2 bases from J, the gap between germline ends came to 12 bases. CDR3 size: 13 residues. As DNA, the CDR3 is TGTGCCTGGCGCACGAAGGGGAACTATGGCTACACCTTC. It yields the protein CAWRTKGNYGYTF.

V and J are TRBV5-1 and TRBJ2-7, with 9 bases matching TRBD2. The trim removed 2 bases at V and 3 bases at J, leaving 3 bases unmatched. This CDR3 is built from 14 residues. Germline lookup yields CDR1 SGHRS and CDR2 YFSETQ. The CDR3 coding sequence is TGCGCCAGCAGCTTTTCTAGCGGGGACTACGAGCAGTACTTC. This translates into CASSFSSGDYEQYF.